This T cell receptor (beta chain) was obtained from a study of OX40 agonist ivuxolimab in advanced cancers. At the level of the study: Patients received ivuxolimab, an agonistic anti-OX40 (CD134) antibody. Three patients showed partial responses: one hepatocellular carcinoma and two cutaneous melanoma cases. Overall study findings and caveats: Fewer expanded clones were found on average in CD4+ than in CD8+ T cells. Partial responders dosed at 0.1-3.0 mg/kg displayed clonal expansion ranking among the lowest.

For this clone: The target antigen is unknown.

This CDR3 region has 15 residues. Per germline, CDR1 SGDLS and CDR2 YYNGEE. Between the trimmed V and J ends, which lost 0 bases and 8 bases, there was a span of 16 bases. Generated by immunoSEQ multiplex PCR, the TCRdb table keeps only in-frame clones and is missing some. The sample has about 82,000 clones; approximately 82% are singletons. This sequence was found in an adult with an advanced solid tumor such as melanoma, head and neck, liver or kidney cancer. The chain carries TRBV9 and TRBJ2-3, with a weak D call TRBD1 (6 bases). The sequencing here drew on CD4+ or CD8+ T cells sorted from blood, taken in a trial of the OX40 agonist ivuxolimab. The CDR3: CASSVESEGVGTQYF. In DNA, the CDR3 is TGTGCCAGCAGCGTAGAAAGCGAGGGGGTGGGTACGCAGTATTTT. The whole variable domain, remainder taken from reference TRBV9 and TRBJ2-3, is DSGVTQTPKHLITATGQRVTLRCSPRSGDLSVYWYQQSLDQGLQFLIQYYNGEERAKGNILERFSAQQFPDLHSELNLSSLELGDSALYFCASSVESEGVGTQYFGPGTRLTVL.